This section outlines one TCR beta chain sequence together with its context. Its antigen is unknown. In this CDR3 the conserved last residue, phenylalanine or tryptophan, is missing, so a read error is likely. The sample is drawn from a study of CD8 T cells in ankylosing spondylitis. Study results and caveats: Ankylosing spondylitis blood appeared to carry a characteristic TCR beta motif of several highly homologous variants. Significant enrichment of disease-linked clones was reportedly seen in matched ankylosing spondylitis synovial fluid.

The CDR3 runs 15 residues. V was pared by 5 bases and J by 5 bases, with 11 bases of the junction left unmatched. Per the germline V gene, CDR1 is SGHVS and CDR2 is FQNEAQ. In making TCR beta libraries, quantitative 5'-RACE with molecular barcodes was used. Via MiXCR, TCRdb re-called the 5' RACE reads, giving one row per CDR3 protein. In the table there are over 400,000 distinct CDR3 sequences, 20% to 30% of which are singletons. This receptor was obtained from a male donor with ankylosing spondylitis. Input material: blood, either unsorted or a sorted T cell fraction (not recorded which). The chain joins TRBV7-8 to TRBJ2-7; 8 nucleotides line up with TRBD2. DNA for the CDR3: TGTGCCAGCAGCGTTAGCGGGGTGGGTAATCACGAGCAGTACCTC. Its translation: CASSVSGVGNHEQYL.